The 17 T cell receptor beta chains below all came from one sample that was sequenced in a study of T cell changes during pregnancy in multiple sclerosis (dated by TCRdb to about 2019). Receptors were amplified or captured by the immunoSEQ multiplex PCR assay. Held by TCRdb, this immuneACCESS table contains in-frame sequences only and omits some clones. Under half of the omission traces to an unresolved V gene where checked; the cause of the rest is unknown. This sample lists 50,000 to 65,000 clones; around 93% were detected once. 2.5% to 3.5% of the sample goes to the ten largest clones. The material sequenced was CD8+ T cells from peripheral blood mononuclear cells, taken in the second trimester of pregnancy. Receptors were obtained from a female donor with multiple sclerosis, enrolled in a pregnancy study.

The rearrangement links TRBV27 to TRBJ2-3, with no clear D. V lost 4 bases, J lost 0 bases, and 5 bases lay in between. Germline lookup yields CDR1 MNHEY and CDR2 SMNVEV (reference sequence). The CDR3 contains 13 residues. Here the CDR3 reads CASSSTSTDTQYF. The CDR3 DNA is TGTGCCAGCAGTTCGACTAGCACAGATACGCAGTATTTT.

CDR3 protein: CASSVRQGGLTAETQYF. The CDR3 DNA reads TGTGCCAGCAGCGTGAGACAGGGGGGGCTGACAGCCGAGACCCAGTACTTC. The J gene is TRBJ2-5, the V gene TRBV9, with 9 bases aligning to TRBD1. The CDR3 spans 17 residues. Germline CDR1 reads SGDLS; CDR2 reads YYNGEE. V shed 2 bases, J shed 5 bases, and the junction held 13 bases outside the gene matches.

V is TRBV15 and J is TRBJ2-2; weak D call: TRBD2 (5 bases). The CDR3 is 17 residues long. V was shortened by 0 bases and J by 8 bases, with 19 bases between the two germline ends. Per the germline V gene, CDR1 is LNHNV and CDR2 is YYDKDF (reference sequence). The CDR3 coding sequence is TGTGCCACCAGCAGAGATCATCTAGCACCAGCAAGGGGGGAGCTGTTTTTT. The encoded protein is CATSRDHLAPARGELFF.

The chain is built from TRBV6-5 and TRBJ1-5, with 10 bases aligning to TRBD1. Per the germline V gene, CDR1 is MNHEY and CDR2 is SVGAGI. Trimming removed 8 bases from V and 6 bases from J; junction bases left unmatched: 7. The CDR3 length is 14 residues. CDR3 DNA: TGTGCCAGCGCTGCGACAGGGGGCGGTCAGCCCCAGCATTTT. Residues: CASAATGGGQPQHF.

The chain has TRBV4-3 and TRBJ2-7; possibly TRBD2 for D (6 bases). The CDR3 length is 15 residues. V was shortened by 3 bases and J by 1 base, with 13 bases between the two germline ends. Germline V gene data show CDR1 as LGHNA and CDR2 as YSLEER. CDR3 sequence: CASSQRTGESYEQYF. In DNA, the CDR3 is TGCGCCAGCAGCCAGAGAACGGGGGAATCCTACGAGCAGTACTTC.

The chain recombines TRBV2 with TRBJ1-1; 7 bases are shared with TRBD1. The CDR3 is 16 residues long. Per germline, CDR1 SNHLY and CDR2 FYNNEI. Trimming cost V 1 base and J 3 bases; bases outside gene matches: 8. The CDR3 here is CASSEDEATGYTEAFF. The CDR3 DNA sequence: TGTGCCAGCAGTGAAGATGAGGCGACAGGGTACACTGAAGCTTTCTTT.

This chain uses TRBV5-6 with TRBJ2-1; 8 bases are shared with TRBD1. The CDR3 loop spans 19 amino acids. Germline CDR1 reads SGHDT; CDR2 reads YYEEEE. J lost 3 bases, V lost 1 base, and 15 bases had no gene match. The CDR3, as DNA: TGTGCCAGCAGCTTGAGTGCCCAATCCCAGGGGGCTTTCTACAATGAGCAGTTCTTC. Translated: CASSLSAQSQGAFYNEQFF. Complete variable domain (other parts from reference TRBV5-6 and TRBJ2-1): DAGVTQSPTHLIKTRGQQVTLRCSPKSGHDTVSWYQQALGQGPQFIFQYYEEEERQRGNFPDRFSGHQFPNYSSELNVNALLLGDSALYLCASSLSAQSQGAFYNEQFFGPGTRLTVL.

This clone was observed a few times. CDR3 loop: CASSIGTGSNTEAFF. CDR3 sequence (DNA): TGTGCCAGTAGTATAGGGACAGGGAGTAACACTGAAGCTTTCTTT. This chain connects TRBV19 to TRBJ1-1; 8 bases map to TRBD1. Trimming cost V 1 base and J 2 bases; bases outside gene matches: 3. Germline V gene data show CDR1 as LNHDA and CDR2 as SQIVND (reference sequence). This CDR3 has 15 amino acids.

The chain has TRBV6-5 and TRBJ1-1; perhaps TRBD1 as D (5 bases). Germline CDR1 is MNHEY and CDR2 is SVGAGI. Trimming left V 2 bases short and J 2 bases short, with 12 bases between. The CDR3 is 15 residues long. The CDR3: CASSYDPGPNTEAFF. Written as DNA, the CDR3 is TGTGCCAGCAGTTACGATCCAGGGCCAAACACTGAAGCTTTCTTT.

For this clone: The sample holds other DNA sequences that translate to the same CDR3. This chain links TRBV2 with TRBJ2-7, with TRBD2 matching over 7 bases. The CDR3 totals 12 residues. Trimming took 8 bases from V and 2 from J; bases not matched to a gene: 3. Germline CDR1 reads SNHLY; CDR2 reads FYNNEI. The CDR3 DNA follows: TGTGCCAGCCGAAGCGGGGCCTACGAGCAGTACTTC. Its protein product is CASRSGAYEQYF.

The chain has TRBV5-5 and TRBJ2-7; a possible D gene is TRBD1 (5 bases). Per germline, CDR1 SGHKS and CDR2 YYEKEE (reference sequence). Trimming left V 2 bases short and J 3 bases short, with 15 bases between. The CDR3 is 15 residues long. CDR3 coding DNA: TGTGCCAGCAGCTTTGGGGCCTCGACGGGCTACGAGCAGTACTTC. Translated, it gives CASSFGASTGYEQYF.

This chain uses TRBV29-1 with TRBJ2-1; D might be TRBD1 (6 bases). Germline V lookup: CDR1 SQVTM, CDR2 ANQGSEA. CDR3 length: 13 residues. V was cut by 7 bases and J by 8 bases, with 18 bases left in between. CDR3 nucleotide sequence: TGCAGCGCAGACACCGGGACACTGGATGAGCAGTTCTTC. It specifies CSADTGTLDEQFF.

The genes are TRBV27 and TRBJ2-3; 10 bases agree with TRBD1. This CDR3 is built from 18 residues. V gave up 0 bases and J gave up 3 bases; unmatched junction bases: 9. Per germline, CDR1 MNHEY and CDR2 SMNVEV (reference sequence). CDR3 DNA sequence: TGTGCCAGCAGTTTATCGTGGGGGGACAGGGGACCTACAGATACGCAGTATTTT. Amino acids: CASSLSWGDRGPTDTQYF.

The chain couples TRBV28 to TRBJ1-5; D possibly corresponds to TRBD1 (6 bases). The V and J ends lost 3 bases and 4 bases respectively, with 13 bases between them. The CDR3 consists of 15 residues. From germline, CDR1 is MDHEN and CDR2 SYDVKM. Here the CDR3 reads CASSFIGTGNQPQHF. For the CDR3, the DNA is TGTGCCAGCAGTTTCATCGGAACAGGGAATCAGCCCCAGCATTTT.

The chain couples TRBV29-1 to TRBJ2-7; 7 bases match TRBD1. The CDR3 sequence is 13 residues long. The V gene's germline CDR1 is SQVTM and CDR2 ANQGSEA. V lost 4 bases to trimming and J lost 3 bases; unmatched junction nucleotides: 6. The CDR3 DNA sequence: TGCAGCGTTGCTGGGACAGCCATCTACGAGCAGTACTTC. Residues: CSVAGTAIYEQYF.

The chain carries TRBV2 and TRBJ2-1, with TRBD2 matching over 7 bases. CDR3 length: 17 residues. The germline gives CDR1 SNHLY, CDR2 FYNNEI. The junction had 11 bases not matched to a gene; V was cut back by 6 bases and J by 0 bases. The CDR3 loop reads CASREGGPSSSYNEQFF. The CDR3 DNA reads TGTGCCAGCAGGGAGGGAGGGCCTTCAAGCTCCTACAATGAGCAGTTCTTC.

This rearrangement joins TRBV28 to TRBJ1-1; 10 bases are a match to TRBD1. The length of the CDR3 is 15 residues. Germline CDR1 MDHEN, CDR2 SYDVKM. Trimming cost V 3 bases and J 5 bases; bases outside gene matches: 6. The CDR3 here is CASSFRQGAGTEAFF. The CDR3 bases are TGTGCCAGCAGTTTCCGACAGGGGGCGGGGACTGAAGCTTTCTTT.